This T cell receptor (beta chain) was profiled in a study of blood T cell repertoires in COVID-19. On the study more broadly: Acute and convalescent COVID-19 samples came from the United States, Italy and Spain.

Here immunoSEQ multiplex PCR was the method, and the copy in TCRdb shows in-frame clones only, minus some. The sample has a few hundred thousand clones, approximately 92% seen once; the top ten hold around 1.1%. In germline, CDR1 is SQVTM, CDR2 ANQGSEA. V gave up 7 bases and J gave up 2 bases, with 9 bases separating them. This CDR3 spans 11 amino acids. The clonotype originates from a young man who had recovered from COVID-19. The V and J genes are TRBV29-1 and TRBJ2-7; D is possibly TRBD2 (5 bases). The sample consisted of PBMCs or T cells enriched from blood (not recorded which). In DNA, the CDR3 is TGCAGCGCTGGTAGCGCCTACGAGCAGTACTTC. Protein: CSAGSAYEQYF.